The subject of this entry is one TCR beta chain. The record originates from a study of regulatory T cells in long-lasting Graves disease. For TCR beta, libraries came from iRepertoire HTBI primers and Arm-PCR of CDR3 regions. TCRdb reprocessed the multiplex PCR reads with MiXCR, giving one entry per CDR3 protein. Among 500,000 to 700,000 distinct CDR3 sequences listed, 15% to 20% were seen once. The time point: newly diagnosed GD, antithyroid drugs for less than 3 months. Following extraction of RNA from PBMCs, that RNA was used to make the TCR library. This same sample was also part of a study on T cells in Graves' hyperthyroidism and ophthalmopathy.

The TCR was taken from a woman aged 25 to 39 with Graves disease. The sample here was peripheral blood mononuclear cells (PBMCs), taken at new diagnosis, from a patient treated with antithyroid drugs.

The CDR3, as DNA: TGTGCCAGCAGCACCGGAAGTAGTGGAAGCTATGGCTACACCTTC. It yields the protein CASSTGSSGSYGYTF. The chain has TRBV5-4 and TRBJ1-2; the D is unclear. Between the trimmed V and J ends, which lost 4 bases and 4 bases, there was a span of 17 bases. The CDR3 is made up of 15 amino acids. CDR1 and CDR2 (germline): SGHNT, YYREEE (reference sequence).